Listed here are 15 T cell receptor beta chains from one sample, sequenced in a study of molecular identifiers for immune sequencing clone quantification. TCRdb processed the PCR reads anew with MiXCR; each CDR3 protein has one entry. The table shows about 630,000 distinct CDR3 sequences, with roughly 25% occurring only once. The material sequenced was naive CD8+ T cells from blood, with Jurkat cell RNA spiked in. Subset reported: FACS-sorted CD8+CD4-CCR7+CD45RA+ naive T cells. These receptors were collected from a human donor in good health. Some libraries in this study had Jurkat cell RNA spiked in.

Turning to this clonotype: The junction departs from the called germline gene at one end, perhaps through a read error. The CDR3 protein is CASSFQGAEASF. In nucleotides, the CDR3 is TGTGCCAGCAGCTTTCAGGGTGCTGAAGCTTCCTTT. The V and J genes are TRBV5-6 and TRBJ1-1, with a tentative D call TRBD1 (5 bases). Looked up from germline, CDR1 is SGHDT and CDR2 is YYEEEE. CDR3 size: 12 residues.

The J gene is TRBJ2-7, the V gene TRBV7-2, with 7 positions matching TRBD2. Per the germline V gene, CDR1 is SGHTA and CDR2 is FQGNSA. The CDR3 sequence is 17 residues long. Trimming removed 5 bases from V and 7 bases from J; junction bases left unmatched: 20. Here the CDR3 reads CASSRFPSLVGGREQYF. CDR3 DNA sequence: TGTGCCAGCAGCCGCTTCCCCTCGCTCGTGGGGGGGAGGGAGCAGTACTTC.

This clonotype was observed at least ten times. The chain uses TRBV28 and TRBJ2-5; D is uncertain. Between the trimmed V and J ends, which lost 7 bases and 3 bases, there was a span of 9 bases. This CDR3 comprises 12 residues. From germline, CDR1 is MDHEN and CDR2 SYDVKM. For the CDR3, the DNA is TGTGCCAGCAAACACGTTAAAGAGACCCAGTACTTC. Protein: CASKHVKETQYF.

This clonotype was seen ten or more times. This rearrangement joins TRBV20-1 to TRBJ1-1, with D uncertain. CDR3 length equals 16 residues. Trimming stripped 0 bases from V and 5 bases from J, with 19 bases between. Germline V lookup: CDR1 DFQATT, CDR2 SNEGSKA (reference sequence). CDR3 in amino acids: CSARDPQRARRTEAFF. The CDR3 coding sequence is TGCAGTGCTAGAGATCCGCAGAGGGCCCGGAGGACTGAAGCTTTCTTT.

A note on this clonotype: A much more abundant neighbour one base away suggests this may be a read error. V gene TRBV4-1 combines with J gene TRBJ2-7; D is possibly TRBD1 or TRBD2 (5 bases each). There are 12 residues in the CDR3. Per the germline V gene, CDR1 is MGHRA and CDR2 is YSYEKL. CDR3 sequence reads: CARSQGTDEQYF. The CDR3 DNA is TGCGCCCGCAGCCAAGGGACGGATGAGCAGTACTTC.

V is TRBV20-1 and J is TRBJ1-5, with D unclear. Germline V gives CDR1 DFQATT, CDR2 SNEGSKA (reference sequence). V lost 0 bases and J lost 1, with 22 bases in between. The CDR3 runs to 19 residues. The CDR3, as DNA: TGCAGTGCTAGAGATCTGGGCAGACCCCCGACGTGGAGCAATCAGCCCCAGCATTTT. It is translated as CSARDLGRPPTWSNQPQHF.

This clonotype appeared many times. The chain joins TRBV29-1 to TRBJ2-7; D may be TRBD2 (6 bases). Germline CDR1 SQVTM, CDR2 ANQGSEA. V lost 6 bases and J lost 4, with 13 bases in between. This CDR3 spans 12 amino acids. CDR3 region: CSVRGGIYEQYF. The CDR3 DNA reads as TGCAGCGTCCGTGGAGGGATTTACGAGCAGTACTTC.

J is TRBJ2-7 and V is TRBV19; 9 bases map to TRBD1. There are 15 residues in the CDR3. From germline, CDR1 is LNHDA and CDR2 SQIVND (reference sequence). Trimming at V came to 4 bases and at J to 3 bases, leaving 7 bases not matched to a gene. CDR3 sequence: CASSTGTGYVYEQYF. The DNA for the CDR3 is TGTGCCAGTAGTACCGGGACAGGGTATGTCTACGAGCAGTACTTC.

This clonotype was seen many times. The chain has TRBV27 and TRBJ2-7; D tentatively reads TRBD1 or TRBD2 (7 bases each). V was shortened by 2 bases and J by 4 bases, with 9 bases between the two germline ends. CDR1 MNHEY and CDR2 SMNVEV come from the germline V gene (reference sequence). The length of the CDR3 is 13 residues. CDR3 loop: CASSLQGGYEQYF. CDR3 coding DNA: TGTGCCAGCAGTTTACAGGGGGGGTACGAGCAGTACTTC.

Details on this clonotype: A much larger clone sits a single nucleotide away, making a read error possible. The rearrangement uses TRBV4-2 and TRBJ2-3, with 7 bases lining up with TRBD1. The CDR3 is 16 amino acids. CDR1 and CDR2 from the germline V gene are LGHNA and YNFKEQ. Trimming removed 0 bases from V and 5 bases from J; junction bases left unmatched: 8. In DNA, the CDR3 is TGTGCCAGCAGCCAAGAGGGGACAGTCTCGCAAGATACGCAGTATTTT. Protein: CASSQEGTVSQDTQYF.

Concerning this clonotype: This may come from a read error, since a much larger clone is one base off. The rearrangement uses TRBV27 and TRBJ2-7, with 8 bases fitting TRBD1. In germline, CDR1 is MNHEY, CDR2 SMNVEV (reference sequence). This CDR3 is 14 amino acids long. CDR3 protein: CANSVRDRMYEQYF. The CDR3 nucleotides are TGTGCCAACAGTGTCCGGGACAGGATGTACGAGCAGTACTTC.

The rearrangement joins TRBV27 to TRBJ1-5, with D uncertain. Looked up from germline, CDR1 is MNHEY and CDR2 is SMNVEV (reference sequence). CDR3 length equals 14 residues. V lost 3 bases to trimming and J lost 3 bases, with 9 bases between them. The CDR3: CASSFGGINQPQHF. CDR3 DNA: TGTGCCAGCAGTTTCGGTGGGATCAATCAGCCCCAGCATTTT.

Worth noting for this clonotype: A much larger clone lies a single base off, so this may be a read error. Here the CDR3 reads CACSLGAGLETQYF. The CDR3 nucleotides read TGTGCCTGCAGCTTAGGTGCGGGGTTGGAGACCCAGTACTTC. V and J are TRBV7-9 and TRBJ2-5; a weak D match, TRBD2 (6 bases). CDR3 size: 14 residues. Germline lookup yields CDR1 SEHNR and CDR2 FQNEAQ (reference sequence).

This sequence joins TRBV11-2 and TRBJ1-4; D is ambiguous. Per germline, CDR1 SGHAT and CDR2 FQNNGV. The CDR3 has 14 amino acids. V lost 5 bases and J lost 7, with 14 bases in between. CDR3 sequence reads: CASSPGPSGEKLFF. The DNA of the CDR3 is TGTGCCAGCAGCCCCGGCCCGAGCGGTGAAAAACTGTTTTTT.

This clonotype was counted ten times or more. The chain uses TRBV28 and TRBJ2-5; a possible D gene is TRBD2 (6 bases). The CDR3 loop spans 14 amino acids. The germline V and J ends were trimmed by 2 bases and 0 bases, with 7 bases remaining between them. Per the germline V gene, CDR1 is MDHEN and CDR2 is SYDVKM. CDR3 DNA: TGTGCCAGCAGTTTAGCGGGGTACCAAGAGACCCAGTACTTC. It translates to CASSLAGYQETQYF.